This T cell receptor (beta chain) was recovered during a study of Tregs in tolerant kidney transplant recipients. This clone was seen more than once but under ten times. Its antigen is unidentified. TCRdb keeps only in-frame clones here, not all; method: immunoSEQ multiplex PCR. In the table there are under 50,000 clones, nearly 97% of which are singletons. Germline V gene lookup returns CDR1 MNHNY and CDR2 SVGAGI (reference sequence). CDR3 length: 16 amino acids. With V trimmed by 4 bases and J by 2 bases, 8 bases remained unmatched. Broader study findings: Few patients were studied, so findings need validation in larger groups.

The genes are TRBV6-6 and TRBJ1-1, with 9 bases that match TRBD1. This TCR was recovered from a human donor in good health. The sample taken for sequencing was Tregs from blood cultured with allogeneic cells. The CDR3 region has the DNA TGTGCCAGCAGTTTTATCCGGACAGGGGCAAACACTGAAGCTTTCTTT. Translated, it gives CASSFIRTGANTEAFF.